This T cell receptor beta chain was identified in a study of T cells after yellow fever vaccination (dated by TCRdb to about 2019). For the wider study: The SMART-Seq v4 Ultra Low Input RNA kit was used to prepare libraries from fractions with low cell numbers. To follow T-cell clones before and after both primary and booster YFV17D yellow fever vaccination, bulk TCR alpha and beta repertoires underwent longitudinal sequencing. Two healthy male donors, one aged 18 to 30 and one aged 30 to 39 years, were included in the cohort. Blood was drawn at multiple timepoints before and after primary and secondary immunization, with bulk PBMC replicates and cell subsets isolated.

Taken with the paper, the label for treatment or condition translates to: live attenuated yellow fever vaccine strain. A standard Ficoll-Paque protocol was used to isolate PBMCs from peripheral blood. Dynabeads CD4 and CD8 positive selection kits were used to isolate CD4 and CD8 T-cell fractions. TriZol was used to extract RNA from bulk PBMCs, CD4 and CD8 fractions, and dextramer-positive and dextramer-negative fractions. The investigation overall reported the following: A small share of clonotypes occurred in both CD4 and CD8 compartments, likely arising from convergent recombination. After the booster, most of the clones that had expanded following primary vaccination were detected again (roughly 97% of CD4 and around 90% of CD8), which suggests that memory was broadly maintained. Computational filtering was needed because FACS-sorted repertoires could contain abundant contaminating clonotypes from the bulk population. The study included only a couple of donors, which limits how far the findings can be generalized. Compared with the primary T-cell response, the secondary T-cell response was faster but weaker, reaching its peak on day 5 rather than on day 15.

From the cysteine up to the phenylalanine, the CDR3 has a length of 15 residues. Just the 45-base CDR3 DNA is kept, in frame starting at base 1. V is pared back by 0 bases and J by 5 bases, with 13 bases lying between the germline termini. CDR1 and CDR2, looked up from the germline V gene, are SGHDN and FVKESK. Comment on this clonotype: Its antigen specificity is not known. It has no much larger one-base neighbor in the sample; base qualities were not kept.

TCR cDNA was made using 5'RACE template switching, a step that added a universal primer site and unique molecular identifiers. Priming of cDNA synthesis was performed from both the TCR alpha and TCR beta constant segments. Libraries were amplified in two PCR steps, with sample barcodes and sequencing adapters added in the second step. Sequencing of libraries was performed on Illumina HiSeq 2500 (2x100 bp) or NovaSeq (2x150 bp). As for how the authors treated the data: MIGEC was used to demultiplex reads and collapse the reads into UMI consensus sequences, and MiXCR was used for V(D)J alignment. Vaccine-responding clonotypes were defined with edgeR using replicate PBMC samples, requiring FDR below 0.01 and a log2 fold change above 5 up to day 15. CD4 or CD8 identity was assigned to each bulk clonotype according to whether the clonotype was present at higher abundance in the sequenced CD4 repertoire or the sequenced CD8 repertoire. TCRdb handled the public reads itself, with Q25 trimming in fastp and clone calling in MiXCR, and kept productive beta chains. All rows with the same CDR3 protein become a single entry with the most common DNA and genes. These V and J calls are TCRdb output, not the study's own analysis. The sample table shows about 160,000 distinct CDR3 sequences, and about 7% are seen once. Of the sample, over 2% falls within the top ten clones.

Sequences were derived from CD4+ T cells sorted from PBMCs, sampled 5 days after the first yellow fever vaccination. This TCR was recovered from a man aged 18 to 29 who received the YFV17D yellow fever vaccine. Recombination joined TRBV14 with TRBJ2-5; perhaps TRBD2 is the D gene, with 7 bases matching. The nucleotide sequence is TGTGCCAGCAGCCAAGATACGGGGGGCTGGGAGACCCAGTACTTC. Translated, it gives CASSQDTGGWETQYF.